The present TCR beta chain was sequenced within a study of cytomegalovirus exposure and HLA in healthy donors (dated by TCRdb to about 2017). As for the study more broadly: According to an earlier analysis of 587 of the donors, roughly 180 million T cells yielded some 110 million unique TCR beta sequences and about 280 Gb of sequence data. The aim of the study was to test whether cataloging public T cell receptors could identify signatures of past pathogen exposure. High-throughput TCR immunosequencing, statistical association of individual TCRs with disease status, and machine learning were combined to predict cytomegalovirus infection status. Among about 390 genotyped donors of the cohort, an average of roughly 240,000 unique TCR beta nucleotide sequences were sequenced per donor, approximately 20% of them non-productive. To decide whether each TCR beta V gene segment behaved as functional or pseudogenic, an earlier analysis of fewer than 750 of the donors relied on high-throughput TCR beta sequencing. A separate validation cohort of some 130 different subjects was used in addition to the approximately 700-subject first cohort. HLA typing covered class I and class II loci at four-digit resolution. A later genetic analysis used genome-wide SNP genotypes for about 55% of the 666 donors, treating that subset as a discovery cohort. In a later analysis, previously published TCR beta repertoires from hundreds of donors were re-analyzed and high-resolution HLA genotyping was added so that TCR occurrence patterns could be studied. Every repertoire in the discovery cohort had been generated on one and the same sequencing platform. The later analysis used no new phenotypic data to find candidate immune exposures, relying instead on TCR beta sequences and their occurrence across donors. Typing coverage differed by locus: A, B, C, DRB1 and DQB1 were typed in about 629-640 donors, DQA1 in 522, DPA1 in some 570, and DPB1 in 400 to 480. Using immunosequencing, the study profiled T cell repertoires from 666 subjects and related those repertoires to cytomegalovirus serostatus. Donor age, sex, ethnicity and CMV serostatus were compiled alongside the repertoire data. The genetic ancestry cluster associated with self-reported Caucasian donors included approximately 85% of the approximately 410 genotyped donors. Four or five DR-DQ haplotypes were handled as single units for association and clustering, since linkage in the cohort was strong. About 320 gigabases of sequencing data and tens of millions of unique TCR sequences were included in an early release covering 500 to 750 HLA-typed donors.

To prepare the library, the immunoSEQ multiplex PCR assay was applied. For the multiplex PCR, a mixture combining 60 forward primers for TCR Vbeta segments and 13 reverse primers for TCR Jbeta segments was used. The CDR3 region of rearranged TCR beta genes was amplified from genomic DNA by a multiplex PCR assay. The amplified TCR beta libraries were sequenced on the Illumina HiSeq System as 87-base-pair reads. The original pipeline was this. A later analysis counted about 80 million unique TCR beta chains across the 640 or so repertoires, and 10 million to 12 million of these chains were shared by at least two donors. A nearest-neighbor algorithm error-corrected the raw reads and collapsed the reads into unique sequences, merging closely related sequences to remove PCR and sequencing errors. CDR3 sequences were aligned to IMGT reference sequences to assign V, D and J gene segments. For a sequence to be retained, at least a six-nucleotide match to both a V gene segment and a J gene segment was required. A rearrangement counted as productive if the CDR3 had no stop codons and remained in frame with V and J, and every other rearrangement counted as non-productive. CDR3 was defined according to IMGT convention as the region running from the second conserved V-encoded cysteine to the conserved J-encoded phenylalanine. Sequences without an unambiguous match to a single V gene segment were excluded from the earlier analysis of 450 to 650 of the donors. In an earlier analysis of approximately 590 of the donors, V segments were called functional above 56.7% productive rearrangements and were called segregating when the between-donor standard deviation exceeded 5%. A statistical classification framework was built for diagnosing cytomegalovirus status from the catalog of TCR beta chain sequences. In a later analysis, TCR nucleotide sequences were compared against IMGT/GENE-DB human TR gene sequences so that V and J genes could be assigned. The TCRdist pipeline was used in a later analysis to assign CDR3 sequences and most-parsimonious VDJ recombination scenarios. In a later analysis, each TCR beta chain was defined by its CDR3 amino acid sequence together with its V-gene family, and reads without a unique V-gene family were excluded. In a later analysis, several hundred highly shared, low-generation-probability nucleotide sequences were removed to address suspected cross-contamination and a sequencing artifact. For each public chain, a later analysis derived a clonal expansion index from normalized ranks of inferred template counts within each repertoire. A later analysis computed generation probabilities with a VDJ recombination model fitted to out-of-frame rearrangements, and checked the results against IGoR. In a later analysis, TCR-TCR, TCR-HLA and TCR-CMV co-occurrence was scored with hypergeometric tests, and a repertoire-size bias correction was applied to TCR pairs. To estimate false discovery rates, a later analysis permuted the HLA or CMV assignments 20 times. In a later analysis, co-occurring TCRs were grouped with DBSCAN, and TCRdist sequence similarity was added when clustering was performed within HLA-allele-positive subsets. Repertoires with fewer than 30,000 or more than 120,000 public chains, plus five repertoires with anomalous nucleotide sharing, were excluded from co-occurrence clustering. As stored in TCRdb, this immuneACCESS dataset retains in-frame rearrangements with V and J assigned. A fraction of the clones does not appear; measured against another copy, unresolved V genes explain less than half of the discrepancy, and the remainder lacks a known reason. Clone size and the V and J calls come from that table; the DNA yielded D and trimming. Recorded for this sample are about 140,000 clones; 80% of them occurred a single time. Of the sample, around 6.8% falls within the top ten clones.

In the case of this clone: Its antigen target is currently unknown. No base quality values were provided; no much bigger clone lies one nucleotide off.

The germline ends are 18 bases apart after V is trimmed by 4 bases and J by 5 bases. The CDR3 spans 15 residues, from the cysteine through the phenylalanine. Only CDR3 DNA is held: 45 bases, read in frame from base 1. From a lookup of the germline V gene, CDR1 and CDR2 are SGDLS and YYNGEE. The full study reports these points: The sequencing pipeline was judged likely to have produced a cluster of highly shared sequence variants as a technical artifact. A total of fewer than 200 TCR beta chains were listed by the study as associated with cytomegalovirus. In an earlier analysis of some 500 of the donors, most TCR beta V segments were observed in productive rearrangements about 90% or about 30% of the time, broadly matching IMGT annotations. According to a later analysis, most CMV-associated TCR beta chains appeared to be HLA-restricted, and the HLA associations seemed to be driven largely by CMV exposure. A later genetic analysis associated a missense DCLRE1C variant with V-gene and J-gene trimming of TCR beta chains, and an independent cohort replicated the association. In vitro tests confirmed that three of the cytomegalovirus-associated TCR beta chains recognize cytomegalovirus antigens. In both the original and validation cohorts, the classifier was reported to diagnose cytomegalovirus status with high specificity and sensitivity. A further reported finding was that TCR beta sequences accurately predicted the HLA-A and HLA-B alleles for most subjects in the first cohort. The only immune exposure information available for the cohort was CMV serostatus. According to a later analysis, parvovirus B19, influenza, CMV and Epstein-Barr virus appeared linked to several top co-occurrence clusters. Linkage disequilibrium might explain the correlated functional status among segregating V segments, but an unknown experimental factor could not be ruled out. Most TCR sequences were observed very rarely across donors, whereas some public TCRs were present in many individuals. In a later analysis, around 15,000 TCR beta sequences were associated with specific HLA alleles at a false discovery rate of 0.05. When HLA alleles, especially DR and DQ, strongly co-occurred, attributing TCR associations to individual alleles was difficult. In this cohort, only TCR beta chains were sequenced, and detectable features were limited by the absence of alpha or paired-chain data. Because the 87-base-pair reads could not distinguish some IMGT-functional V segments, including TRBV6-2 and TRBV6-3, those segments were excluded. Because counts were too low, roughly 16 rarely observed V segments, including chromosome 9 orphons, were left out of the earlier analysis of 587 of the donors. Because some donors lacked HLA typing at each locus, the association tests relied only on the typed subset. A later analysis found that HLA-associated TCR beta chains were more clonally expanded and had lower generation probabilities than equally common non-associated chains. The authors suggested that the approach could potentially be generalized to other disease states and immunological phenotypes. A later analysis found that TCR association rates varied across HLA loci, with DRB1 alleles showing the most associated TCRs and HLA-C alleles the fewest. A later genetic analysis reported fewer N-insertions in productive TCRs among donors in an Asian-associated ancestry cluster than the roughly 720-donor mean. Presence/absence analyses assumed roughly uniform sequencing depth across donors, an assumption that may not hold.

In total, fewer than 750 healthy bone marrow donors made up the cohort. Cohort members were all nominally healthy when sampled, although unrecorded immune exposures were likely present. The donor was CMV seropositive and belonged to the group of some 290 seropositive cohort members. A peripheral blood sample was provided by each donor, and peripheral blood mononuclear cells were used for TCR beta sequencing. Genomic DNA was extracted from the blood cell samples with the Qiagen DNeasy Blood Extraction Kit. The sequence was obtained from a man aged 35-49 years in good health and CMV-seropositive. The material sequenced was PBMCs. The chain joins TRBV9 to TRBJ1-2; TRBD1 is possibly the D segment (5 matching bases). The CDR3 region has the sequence CASSPRSRAKYGYTF. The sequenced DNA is TGTGCCAGCAGCCCCAGATCCAGGGCGAAATATGGCTACACCTTC.